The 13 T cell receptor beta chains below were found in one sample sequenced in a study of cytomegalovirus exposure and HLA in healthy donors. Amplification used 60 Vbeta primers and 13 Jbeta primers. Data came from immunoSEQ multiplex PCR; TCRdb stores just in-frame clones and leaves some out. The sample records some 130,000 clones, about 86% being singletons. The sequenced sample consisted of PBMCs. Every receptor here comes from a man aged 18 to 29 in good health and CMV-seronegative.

Here the CDR3 DNA reads TGTGCCAGCAGTTCCCGTCGACAGAAAGAGACCCAGTACTTC. Translated, it gives CASSSRRQKETQYF. V is TRBV6-5 and J is TRBJ2-5; TRBD1 is a possible D gene (5 bases). Germline CDR1 is MNHEY and CDR2 is SVGAGI. The CDR3 is made up of 14 amino acids. Trimming left V 4 bases short and J 3 bases short, with 12 bases between.

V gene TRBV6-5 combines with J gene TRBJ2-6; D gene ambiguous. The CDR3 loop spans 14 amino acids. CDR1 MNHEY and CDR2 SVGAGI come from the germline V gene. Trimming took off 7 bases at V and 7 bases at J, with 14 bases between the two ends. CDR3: CASTQPGRANVLTF. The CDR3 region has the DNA TGTGCCAGCACCCAACCGGGTCGAGCCAACGTCCTGACTTTC.

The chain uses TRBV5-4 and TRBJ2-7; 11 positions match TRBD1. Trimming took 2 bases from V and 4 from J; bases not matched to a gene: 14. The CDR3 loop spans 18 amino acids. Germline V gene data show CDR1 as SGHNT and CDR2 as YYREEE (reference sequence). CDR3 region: CASSFGLKGQGAGYEQYF. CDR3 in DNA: TGTGCCAGCAGCTTCGGTCTTAAAGGACAGGGGGCGGGGTACGAGCAGTACTTC. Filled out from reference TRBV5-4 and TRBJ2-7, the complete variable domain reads ETGVTQSPTHLIKTRGQQVTLRCSSQSGHNTVSWYQQALGQGPQFIFQYYREEENGRGNFPPRFSGLQFPNYSSELNVNALELDDSALYLCASSFGLKGQGAGYEQYFGPGTRLTVT.

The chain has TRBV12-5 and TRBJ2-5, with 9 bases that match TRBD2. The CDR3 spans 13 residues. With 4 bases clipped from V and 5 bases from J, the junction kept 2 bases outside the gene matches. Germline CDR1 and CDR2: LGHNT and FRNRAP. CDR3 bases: TGTGCTAGTGGTTCAAGCGGGGGGGAGACCCAGTACTTC. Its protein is CASGSSGGETQYF.

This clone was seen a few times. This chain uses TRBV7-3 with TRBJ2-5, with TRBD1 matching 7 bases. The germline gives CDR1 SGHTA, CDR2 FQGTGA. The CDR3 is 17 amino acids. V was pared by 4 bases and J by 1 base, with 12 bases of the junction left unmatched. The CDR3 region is CASSSPDRRRIQETQYF. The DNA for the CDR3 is TGTGCCAGCAGCTCACCGGACAGGAGGCGAATCCAAGAGACCCAGTACTTC. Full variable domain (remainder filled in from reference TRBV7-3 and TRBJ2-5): GAGVSQTPSNKVTEKGKYVELRCDPISGHTALYWYRQSLGQGPEFLIYFQGTGAADDSGLPNDRFFAVRPEGSVSTLKIQRTERGDSAVYLCASSSPDRRRIQETQYFGPGTRLLVL.

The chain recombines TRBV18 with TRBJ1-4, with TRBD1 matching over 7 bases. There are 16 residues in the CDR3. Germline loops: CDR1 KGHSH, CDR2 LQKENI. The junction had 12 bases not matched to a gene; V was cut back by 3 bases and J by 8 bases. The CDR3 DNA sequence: TGTGCCAGCTCACCCTCCCAGACAGGGCCGGTGGAAAAACTGTTTTTT. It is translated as CASSPSQTGPVEKLFF.

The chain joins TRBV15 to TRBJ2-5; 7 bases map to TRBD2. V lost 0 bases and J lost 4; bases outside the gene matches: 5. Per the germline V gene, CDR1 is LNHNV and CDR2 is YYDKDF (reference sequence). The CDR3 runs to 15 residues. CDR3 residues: CATSREGGTGETQYF. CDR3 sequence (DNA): TGTGCCACCAGCAGAGAGGGGGGGACTGGAGAGACCCAGTACTTC.

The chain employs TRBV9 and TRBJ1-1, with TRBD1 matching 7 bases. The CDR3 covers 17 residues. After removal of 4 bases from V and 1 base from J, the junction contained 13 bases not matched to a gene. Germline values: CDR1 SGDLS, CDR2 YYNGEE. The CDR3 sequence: CASSSRDRPVSNTEAFF. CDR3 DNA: TGTGCCAGCAGCTCCCGGGACAGACCCGTTTCGAACACTGAAGCTTTCTTT.

CDR3 protein: CASSQDPRGEAFF. CDR3 nucleotides: TGCGCCAGCAGCCAAGATCCTCGGGGTGAAGCTTTCTTT. This chain uses TRBV4-1 with TRBJ1-1; D not resolved. Germline V gene data show CDR1 as MGHRA and CDR2 as YSYEKL. Trimming removed 0 bases at V and 7 bases at J, with 9 bases between. This CDR3 has 13 residues.

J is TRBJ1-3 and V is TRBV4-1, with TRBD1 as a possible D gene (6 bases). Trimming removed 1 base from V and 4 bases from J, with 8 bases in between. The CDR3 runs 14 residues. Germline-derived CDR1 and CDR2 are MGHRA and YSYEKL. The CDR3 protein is CASSQAGTGNTIYF. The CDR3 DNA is TGCGCCAGCAGCCAAGCCGGGACAGGAAACACCATATATTTT.

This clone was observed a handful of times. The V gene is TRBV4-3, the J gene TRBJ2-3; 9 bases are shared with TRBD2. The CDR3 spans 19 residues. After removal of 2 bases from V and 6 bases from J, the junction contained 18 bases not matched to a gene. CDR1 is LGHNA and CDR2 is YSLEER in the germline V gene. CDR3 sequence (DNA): TGCGCCAGCAGCCAACGTACTGCTTTTAAAGCGGGGGGCGCGGATACGCAGTATTTT. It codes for CASSQRTAFKAGGADTQYF.

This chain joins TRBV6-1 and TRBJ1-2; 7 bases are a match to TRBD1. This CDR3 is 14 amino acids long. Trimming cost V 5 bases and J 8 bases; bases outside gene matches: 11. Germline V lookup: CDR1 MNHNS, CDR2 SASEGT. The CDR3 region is CASSHPGQTFGYTF. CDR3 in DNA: TGTGCCAGCAGTCACCCGGGACAGACCTTCGGCTACACCTTC.

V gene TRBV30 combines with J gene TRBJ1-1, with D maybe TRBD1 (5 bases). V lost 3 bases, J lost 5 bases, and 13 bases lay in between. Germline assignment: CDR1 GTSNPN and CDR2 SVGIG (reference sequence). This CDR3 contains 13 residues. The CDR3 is CAWRRRKGTEAFF. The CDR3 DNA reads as TGTGCCTGGAGGAGGCGGAAGGGGACTGAAGCTTTCTTT.